These T cell receptor beta chains were read from a single sample in a study of blood T cell repertoires in COVID-19. Produced via immunoSEQ multiplex PCR; TCRdb's table is partial and in-frame only. The sample holds roughly 390,000 clones; more than 75% are singletons and the top ten take about 9.4%. The specimen sequenced was peripheral blood. These receptors originate from a woman in her twenties or thirties with COVID-19, enrolled during active disease. The CDR3 runs from the conserved cysteine through the conserved F or W. The D gene is left open where the match is weak. Clone sizes are given selectively: once, few, many, or a class where the clone is expanded.

J: TRBJ1-4
V: TRBV10-3
D: TRBD1
size: -
CDR3: CAISEVRGSEKLFF
DNA: TGTGCCATCAGTGAAGTCAGGGGGAGTGAAAAACTGTTTTTT

J: TRBJ2-7
V: TRBV27
D: -
size: -
CDR3: CASSPQTGSYEQYF
DNA: TGTGCCAGCAGTCCCCAGACAGGATCCTACGAGCAGTACTTC

J: TRBJ2-1
V: TRBV2
D: -
size: -
CDR3: CASSPNNEQFF
DNA: TGTGCCAGCAGCCCTAATAATGAGCAGTTCTTC

J: TRBJ2-5
V: TRBV7-6
D: TRBD2
size: -
CDR3: CASSLRPSGRGETQYF
DNA: TGTGCCAGCAGCTTACGCCCTAGCGGGAGGGGCGAGACCCAGTACTTC

J: TRBJ2-3
V: TRBV6-5
D: TRBD2
size: few
CDR3: CASSYTLAGGRDTQYF
DNA: TGTGCCAGCAGTTACACGCTAGCGGGAGGGCGGGATACGCAGTATTTT

J: TRBJ2-1
V: TRBV6-5
D: -
size: -
CDR3: CASILATSYNEQFF
DNA: TGTGCCAGCATTCTAGCGACCTCCTACAATGAGCAGTTCTTC

J: TRBJ2-5
V: TRBV5-1
D: TRBD1
size: once
CDR3: CASSLGTGTQYF
DNA: TGCGCCAGCAGCTTGGGGACAGGCACCCAGTACTTC

J: TRBJ2-3
V: TRBV5-1
D: -
size: -
CDR3: CASSLGLPRPTDTQYF
DNA: TGCGCCAGCAGCTTGGGACTACCGAGGCCCACAGATACGCAGTATTTT

J: TRBJ2-7
V: TRBV6-5
D: TRBD2
size: -
CDR3: CASRRWTSGSYEQYF
DNA: TGTGCCAGCAGAAGGTGGACTAGCGGGAGCTACGAGCAGTACTTC

J: TRBJ1-1
V: TRBV12-3/TRBV12-4
D: TRBD1
size: -
CDR3: CASSFDRAVGAFF
DNA: TGTGCCAGCAGTTTTGACAGGGCGGTTGGAGCTTTCTTT

J: TRBJ2-3
V: TRBV7-2
D: -
size: -
CDR3: CASSFRDTQYF
DNA: TGTGCCAGCAGCTTTAGAGATACGCAGTATTTT

J: TRBJ2-5
V: TRBV18
D: TRBD2
size: -
CDR3: CASSPPRGSNEETQYF
DNA: TGTGCCAGCTCACCACCGCGCGGGAGTAATGAGGAGACCCAGTACTTC

J: TRBJ2-2
V: TRBV4-1
D: TRBD1
size: -
CDR3: CASSPGTGYGELFF
DNA: TGCGCCAGCAGCCCTGGGACAGGGTACGGGGAGCTGTTTTTT

J: TRBJ1-2
V: TRBV21-1
D: -
size: -
CDR3: CASISLRDRGYYGYTF
DNA: TGTGCCAGCATCTCCCTCCGGGACAGGGGCTACTATGGCTACACCTTC

J: TRBJ1-3
V: TRBV6-6
D: TRBD1
size: -
CDR3: CASSYDTGEVNTIYF
DNA: TGTGCCAGCAGTTACGATACAGGGGAGGTAAACACCATATATTTT

J: TRBJ2-7
V: TRBV5-1
D: -
size: -
CDR3: CASSLEVRGYEQYF
DNA: TGCGCCAGCAGCTTGGAAGTCAGGGGTTACGAGCAGTACTTC

J: TRBJ2-2
V: TRBV18
D: -
size: -
CDR3: CASSPTYTGELFF
DNA: TGTGCCAGCTCACCTACTTACACCGGGGAGCTGTTTTTT

J: TRBJ1-1
V: TRBV27
D: -
size: once
CDR3: CASSFAGRTTEAFF
DNA: TGTGCCAGCAGTTTTGCAGGGAGGACCACTGAAGCTTTCTTT

J: TRBJ2-5
V: TRBV2
D: -
size: -
CDR3: CASKRDQETQYF
DNA: TGTGCCAGCAAACGGGATCAAGAGACCCAGTACTTC

J: TRBJ1-4
V: TRBV15
D: TRBD1
size: -
CDR3: CATSRDSQAGGKLFF
DNA: TGTGCCACCAGCAGAGATTCTCAGGCAGGGGGAAAACTGTTTTTT

J: TRBJ1-1
V: TRBV5-6
D: -
size: -
CDR3: CASSLVGVLNTEAFF
DNA: TGTGCCAGCAGCTTGGTTGGAGTCCTGAACACTGAAGCTTTCTTT

J: TRBJ2-1
V: TRBV4-1
D: TRBD2
size: -
CDR3: CASSQVMAGGPPFF
DNA: TGCGCCAGCAGCCAAGTGATGGCGGGAGGGCCCCCGTTCTTC